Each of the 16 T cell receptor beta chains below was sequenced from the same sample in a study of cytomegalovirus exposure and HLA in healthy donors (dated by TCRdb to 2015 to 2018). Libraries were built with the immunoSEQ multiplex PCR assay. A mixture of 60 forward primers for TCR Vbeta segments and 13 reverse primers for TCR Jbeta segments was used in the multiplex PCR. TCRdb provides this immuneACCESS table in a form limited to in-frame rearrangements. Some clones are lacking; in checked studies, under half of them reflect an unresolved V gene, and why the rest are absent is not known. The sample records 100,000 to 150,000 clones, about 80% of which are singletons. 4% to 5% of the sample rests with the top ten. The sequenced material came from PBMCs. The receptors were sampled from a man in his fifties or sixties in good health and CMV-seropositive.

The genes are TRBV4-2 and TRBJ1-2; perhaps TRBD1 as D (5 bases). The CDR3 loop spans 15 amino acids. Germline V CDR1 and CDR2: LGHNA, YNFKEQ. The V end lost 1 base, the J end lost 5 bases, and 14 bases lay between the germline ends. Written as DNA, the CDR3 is TGTGCCAGCAGCCAAGGGGGGGAAACGGGGTATGGCTACACCTTC. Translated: CASSQGGETGYGYTF.

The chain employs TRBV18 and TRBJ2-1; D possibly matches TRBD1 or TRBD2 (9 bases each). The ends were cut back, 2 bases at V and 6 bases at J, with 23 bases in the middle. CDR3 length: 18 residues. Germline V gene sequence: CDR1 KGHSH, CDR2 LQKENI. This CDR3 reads CASSPGQGKAGGSNEQFF. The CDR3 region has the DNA TGTGCCAGCTCACCAGGACAGGGGAAAGCGGGAGGATCCAATGAGCAGTTCTTC.

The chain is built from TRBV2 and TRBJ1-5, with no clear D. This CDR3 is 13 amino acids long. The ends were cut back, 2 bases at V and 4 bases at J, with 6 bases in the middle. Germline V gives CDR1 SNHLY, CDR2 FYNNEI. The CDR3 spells CASSELSNQPQHF. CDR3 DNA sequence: TGTGCCAGCAGTGAACTGAGTAATCAGCCCCAGCATTTT.

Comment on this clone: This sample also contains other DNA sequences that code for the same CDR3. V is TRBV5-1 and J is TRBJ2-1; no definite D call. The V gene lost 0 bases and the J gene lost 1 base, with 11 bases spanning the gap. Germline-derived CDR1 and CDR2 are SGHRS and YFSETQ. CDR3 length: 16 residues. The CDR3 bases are TGCGCCAGCAGCTTGGCCCCGGGTTCTTCCTACAATGAGCAGTTCTTC. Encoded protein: CASSLAPGSSYNEQFF.

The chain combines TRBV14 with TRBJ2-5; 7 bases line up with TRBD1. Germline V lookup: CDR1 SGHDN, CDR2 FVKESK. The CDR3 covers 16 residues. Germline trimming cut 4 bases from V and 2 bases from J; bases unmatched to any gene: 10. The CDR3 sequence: CASSRLKQGEQETQYF. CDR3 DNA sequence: TGTGCCAGCAGCCGTCTGAAGCAGGGGGAGCAAGAGACCCAGTACTTC.

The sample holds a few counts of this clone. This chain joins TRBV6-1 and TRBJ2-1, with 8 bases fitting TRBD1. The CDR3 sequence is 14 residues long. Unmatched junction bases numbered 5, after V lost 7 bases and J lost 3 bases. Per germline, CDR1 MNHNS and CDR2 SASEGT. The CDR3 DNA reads TGTGCCAGCACGCGGACAGGGAACTACAATGAGCAGTTCTTC. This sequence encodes CASTRTGNYNEQFF.

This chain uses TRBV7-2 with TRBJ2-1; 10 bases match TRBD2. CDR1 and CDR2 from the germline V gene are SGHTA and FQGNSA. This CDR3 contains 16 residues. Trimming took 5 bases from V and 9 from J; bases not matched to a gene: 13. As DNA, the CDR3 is TGTGCCAGCAGCCTACCTAGCGGGAGAGGTGTCGGTGAGCAGTTCTTC. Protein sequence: CASSLPSGRGVGEQFF.

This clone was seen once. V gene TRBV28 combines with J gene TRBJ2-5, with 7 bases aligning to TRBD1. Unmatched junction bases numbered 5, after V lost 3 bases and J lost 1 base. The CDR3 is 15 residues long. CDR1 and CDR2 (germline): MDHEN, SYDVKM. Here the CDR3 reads CASSLGGQVQETQYF. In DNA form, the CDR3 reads TGTGCCAGCAGTTTGGGTGGACAGGTCCAAGAGACCCAGTACTTC.

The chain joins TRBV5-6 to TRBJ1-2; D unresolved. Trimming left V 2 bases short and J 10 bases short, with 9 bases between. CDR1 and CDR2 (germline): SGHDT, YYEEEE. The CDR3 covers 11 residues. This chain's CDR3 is CASSFLRDYTF. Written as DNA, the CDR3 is TGTGCCAGCAGCTTTCTGAGAGACTACACCTTC.

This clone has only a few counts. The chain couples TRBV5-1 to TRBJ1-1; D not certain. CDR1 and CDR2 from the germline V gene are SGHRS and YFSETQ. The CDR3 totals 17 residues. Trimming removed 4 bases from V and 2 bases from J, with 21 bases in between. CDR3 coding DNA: TGCGCCAGCAGCCGATGGGCAGCCGCCGGGAGAAACACTGAAGCTTTCTTT. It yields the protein CASSRWAAAGRNTEAFF.

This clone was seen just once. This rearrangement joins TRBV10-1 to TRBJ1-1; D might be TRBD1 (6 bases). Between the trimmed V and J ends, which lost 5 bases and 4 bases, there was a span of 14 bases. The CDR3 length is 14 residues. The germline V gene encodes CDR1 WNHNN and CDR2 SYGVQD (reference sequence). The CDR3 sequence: CASSPGTSSTEAFF. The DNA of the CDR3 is TGCGCCAGCAGTCCCGGGACATCATCCACTGAAGCTTTCTTT.

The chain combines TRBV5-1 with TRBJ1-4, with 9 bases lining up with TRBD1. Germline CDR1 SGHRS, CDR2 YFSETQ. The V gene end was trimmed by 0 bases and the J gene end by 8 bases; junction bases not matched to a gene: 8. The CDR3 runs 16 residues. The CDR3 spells CASSLGFGTGSEKLFF. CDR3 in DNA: TGCGCCAGCAGCTTGGGGTTTGGGACAGGGAGCGAAAAACTGTTTTTT.

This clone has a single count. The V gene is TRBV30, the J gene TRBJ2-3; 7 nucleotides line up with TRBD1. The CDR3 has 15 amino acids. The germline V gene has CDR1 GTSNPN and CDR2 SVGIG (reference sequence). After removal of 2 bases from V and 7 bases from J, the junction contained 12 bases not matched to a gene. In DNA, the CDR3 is TGTGCCTGGAGTTTACAGGGGAGTTTGGGAAATACGCAGTATTTT. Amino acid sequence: CAWSLQGSLGNTQYF.

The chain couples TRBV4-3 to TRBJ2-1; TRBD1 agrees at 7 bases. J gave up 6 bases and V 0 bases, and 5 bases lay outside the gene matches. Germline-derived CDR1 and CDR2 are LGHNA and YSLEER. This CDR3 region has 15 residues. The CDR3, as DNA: TGCGCCAGCAGCCAAGAAAGGGGGCGAGGCAATGAGCAGTTCTTC. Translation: CASSQERGRGNEQFF.

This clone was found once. The CDR3 protein is CASTYLRAEQFF. The CDR3 DNA reads as TGTGCCAGCACGTACCTCAGGGCTGAGCAGTTCTTC. The gene calls are TRBV6-1 and TRBJ2-1, with D possibly TRBD1 on 5 matching bases. The V gene's germline CDR1 is MNHNS and CDR2 SASEGT. This CDR3 is 12 amino acids long. V lost 7 bases, J lost 9 bases, and 13 bases lay in between.

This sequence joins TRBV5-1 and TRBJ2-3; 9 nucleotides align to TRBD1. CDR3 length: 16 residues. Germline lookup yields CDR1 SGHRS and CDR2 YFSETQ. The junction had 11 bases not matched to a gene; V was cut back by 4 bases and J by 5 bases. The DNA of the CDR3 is TGCGCCAGCAGCCTAGACTCACAGGGGGCGCAAGATACGCAGTATTTT. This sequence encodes CASSLDSQGAQDTQYF.